This T cell receptor (beta chain) originates from a study of T cell changes during pregnancy in multiple sclerosis. CDR1 and CDR2 (germline): SEHNR, FQNEAQ (reference sequence). The CDR3 is 16 residues long. The V gene end was trimmed by 5 bases and the J gene end by 2 bases; junction bases not matched to a gene: 9. The assay was immunoSEQ multiplex PCR, and TCRdb's table has in-frame clones only and misses some. The table includes about 84,000 clones, approximately 95% detected once. The material was peripheral blood, obtained in the second trimester of pregnancy. The sequence was obtained from a female donor in good health, enrolled as a control in a pregnancy study. This chain uses TRBV7-9 with TRBJ2-3; 8 positions match TRBD2. CDR3 sequence reads: CASSPGAGGTTDTQYF. CDR3 in DNA: TGTGCCAGCAGCCCGGGGGCGGGAGGTACCACAGATACGCAGTATTTT.